This passage covers 2 T cell receptor beta chains from one sample sequenced in a study of cytomegalovirus exposure and HLA in healthy donors. The PCR had 60 Vbeta and 13 Jbeta primers. TCRdb's copy holds only in-frame clones and misses some; the assay was immunoSEQ multiplex PCR. The sample lists roughly 200,000 clones; approximately 80% were seen once. Material for sequencing was PBMCs. These receptors came from a boy aged 10-17 years in good health and CMV-seronegative.

For the CDR3, the DNA is TGTGCCAGAAGTGCGGTAGCTAAGCCAACAATCGGAGGCGAGCAGTACTTC. Its protein is CARSAVAKPTIGGEQYF. The V and J genes are TRBV5-3 and TRBJ2-7, with D maybe TRBD2 (5 bases). TRBV5-3 is an ORF, with its function uncertain. This CDR3 comprises 17 residues. Trimming removed 5 bases at V and 6 bases at J, with 27 bases between.

The chain couples TRBV20-1 to TRBJ1-2; D uncertain. V lost 3 bases, J lost 8 bases, and 10 bases lay in between. Germline lookup yields CDR1 DFQATT and CDR2 SNEGSKA (reference sequence). This CDR3 has 11 residues. CDR3 loop: CSARVPGGYTF. DNA of the CDR3: TGCAGTGCTAGGGTCCCGGGAGGCTACACCTTC.